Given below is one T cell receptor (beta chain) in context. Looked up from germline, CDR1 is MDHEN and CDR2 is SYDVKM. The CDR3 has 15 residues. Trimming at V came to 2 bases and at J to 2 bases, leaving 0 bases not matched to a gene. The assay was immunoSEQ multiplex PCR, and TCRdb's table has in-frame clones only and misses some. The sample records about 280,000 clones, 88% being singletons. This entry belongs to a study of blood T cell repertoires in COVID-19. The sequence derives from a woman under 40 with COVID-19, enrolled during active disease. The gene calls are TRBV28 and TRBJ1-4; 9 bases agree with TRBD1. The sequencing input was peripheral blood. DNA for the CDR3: TGTGCCAGCAGTTTAACAGGGGGCACTAATGAAAAACTGTTTTTT. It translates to CASSLTGGTNEKLFF. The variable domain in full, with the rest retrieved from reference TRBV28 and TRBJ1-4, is DVKVTQSSRYLVKRTGEKVFLECVQDMDHENMFWYRQDPGLGLRLIYFSYDVKMKEKGDIPEGYSVSREKKERFSLILESASTNQTSMYLCASSLTGGTNEKLFFGSGTQLSVL.